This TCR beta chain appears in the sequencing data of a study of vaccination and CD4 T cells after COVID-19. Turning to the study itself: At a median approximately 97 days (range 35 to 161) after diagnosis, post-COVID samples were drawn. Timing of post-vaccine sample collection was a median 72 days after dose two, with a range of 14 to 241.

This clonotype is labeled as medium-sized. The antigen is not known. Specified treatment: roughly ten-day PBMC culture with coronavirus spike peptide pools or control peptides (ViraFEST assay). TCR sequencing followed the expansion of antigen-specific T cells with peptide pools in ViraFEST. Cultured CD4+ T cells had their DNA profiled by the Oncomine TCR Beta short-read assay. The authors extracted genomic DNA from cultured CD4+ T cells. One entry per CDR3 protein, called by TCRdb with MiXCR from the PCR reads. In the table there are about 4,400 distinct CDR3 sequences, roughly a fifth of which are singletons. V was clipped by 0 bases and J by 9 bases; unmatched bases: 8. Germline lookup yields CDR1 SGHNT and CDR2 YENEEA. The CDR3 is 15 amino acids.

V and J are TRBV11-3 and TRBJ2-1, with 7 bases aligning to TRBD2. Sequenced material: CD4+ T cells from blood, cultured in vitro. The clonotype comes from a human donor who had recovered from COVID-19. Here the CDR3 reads CASSLEAGRVSEQFF. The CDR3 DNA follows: TGTGCCAGCAGCTTAGAGGCAGGGAGGGTCAGTGAGCAGTTCTTC.